One and the same sample provided the 21 T cell receptor beta chains below, sequenced in a study of control samples from healthy donors and cancer patients. The table came from immunoSEQ multiplex PCR; TCRdb's copy has only in-frame clones and leaves some out. The sample has 69,000 or so clones; 94% are singletons. The sequenced sample consisted of blood. The receptors stem from a woman in her 30s in good health.

This chain links TRBV4-2 with TRBJ2-5; no firm D call. The CDR3 runs 12 residues. Trimming took off 0 bases at V and 5 bases at J, with 4 bases between the two ends. Germline V gene sequence: CDR1 LGHNA, CDR2 YNFKEQ. The CDR3 protein is CASSQERETQYF. The DNA for the CDR3 is TGTGCCAGCAGCCAAGAAAGGGAGACCCAGTACTTC.

V gene TRBV29-1 combines with J gene TRBJ1-1, with 9 bases aligning to TRBD1. The CDR3 sequence is 17 residues long. V dropped 0 bases and J dropped 0; count of bases not matched to a gene: 8. CDR1 and CDR2 from the germline V gene are SQVTM and ANQGSEA. CDR3 residues: CSVEDGQGRLMNTEAFF. CDR3 DNA: TGCAGCGTTGAAGACGGACAGGGGAGGCTAATGAACACTGAAGCTTTCTTT. Together with reference TRBV29-1 and TRBJ1-1, the CDR3 gives the full variable domain: SAVISQKPSRDICQRGTSLTIQCQVDSQVTMMFWYRQQPGQSLTLIATANQGSEATYESGFVIDKFPISRPNLTFSTLTVSNMSPEDSSIYLCSVEDGQGRLMNTEAFFGQGTRLTVV.

The V call is TRBV7-3, the J call TRBJ1-2; D unclear. Germline V lookup: CDR1 SGHTA, CDR2 FQGTGA. The CDR3 totals 15 residues. Trimming cost V 2 bases and J 0 bases, with 10 bases left between them. The CDR3 loop reads CASSLGSGANYGYTF. CDR3 coding DNA: TGTGCCAGCAGCTTAGGATCGGGAGCTAACTATGGCTACACCTTC.

The V call is TRBV5-1, the J call TRBJ2-7; D might be TRBD1 (6 bases). Germline V gene data show CDR1 as SGHRS and CDR2 as YFSETQ. V was shortened by 3 bases and J by 3 bases, with 13 bases between the two germline ends. There are 14 residues in the CDR3. CDR3 bases: TGCGCCAGCAGCTCACAGGGCTCCTACTACGAGCAGTACTTC. The encoded protein is CASSSQGSYYEQYF.

The gene calls are TRBV5-4 and TRBJ2-5; 9 nucleotides align to TRBD1. Germline trimming cut 4 bases from V and 4 bases from J; bases unmatched to any gene: 11. CDR3 length equals 16 residues. CDR1 and CDR2 (germline): SGHNT, YYREEE (reference sequence). The CDR3 protein is CASSHPGQGVLETQYF. CDR3 sequence (DNA): TGTGCCAGCAGCCATCCGGGACAGGGCGTTCTAGAGACCCAGTACTTC.

This clone occurred once. The chain has TRBV30 and TRBJ2-5; either TRBD1 or TRBD2 may supply D (5 bases each). The CDR3 contains 16 residues. Trimming took 2 bases from V and 0 from J, leaving 16 bases between them. From germline, CDR1 is GTSNPN and CDR2 SVGIG (reference sequence). The CDR3 region is CAWSIPGRLYQETQYF. In DNA, the CDR3 is TGTGCCTGGAGTATTCCGGGACGGCTGTACCAAGAGACCCAGTACTTC.

The rearrangement links TRBV12-3 or TRBV12-4 to TRBJ2-7; unclear D gene. The CDR3 runs 11 residues. For the CDR3, the DNA is TGTGCACCGGAGACATCCTACGAGCAGTACGTC. Translated: CAPETSYEQYV.

This chain connects TRBV19 to TRBJ1-5; possible D gene TRBD1, 6 bases. From germline, CDR1 is LNHDA and CDR2 SQIVND (reference sequence). Trimming cost V 7 bases and J 9 bases, with 19 bases left between them. CDR3 length equals 14 residues. The CDR3 reads CASTDRTAWRPQHF. The CDR3 coding sequence is TGTGCCAGTACCGATAGGACAGCTTGGCGGCCCCAGCATTTT.

V and J are TRBV5-4 and TRBJ2-7, with D perhaps matching TRBD1 or TRBD2 (5 bases each). The CDR3 consists of 16 residues. From germline, CDR1 is SGHNT and CDR2 YYREEE (reference sequence). V was trimmed by 4 bases and J by 2 bases, leaving 19 bases between them. As DNA, the CDR3 is TGTGCCAGCAGCACACCCGGGACGGAGAGTCCCTACGAGCAGTACTTC. This codes for CASSTPGTESPYEQYF.

The rearrangement links TRBV10-3 to TRBJ2-7; 8 positions match TRBD1. Germline V CDR1 and CDR2: ENHRY, SYGVKD. After removal of 7 bases from V and 2 bases from J, the junction contained 4 bases not matched to a gene. This CDR3 contains 13 residues. CDR3 amino acids: CAIKDRATYEQYF. The DNA of the CDR3 is TGTGCCATCAAGGACAGGGCGACCTACGAGCAGTACTTC.

The chain joins TRBV30 to TRBJ1-4, with a weak D call TRBD1 (5 bases). CDR3 length: 12 amino acids. Germline assignment: CDR1 GTSNPN and CDR2 SVGIG (reference sequence). Trimming stripped 3 bases from V and 7 bases from J, with 9 bases between. CDR3 DNA sequence: TGTGCCTGGAGCGACACAGGTGAAAAACTGTTTTTT. Translating it yields CAWSDTGEKLFF.

The CDR3 DNA reads TGTGCCAGCAGCTTGGTAGGGGCAGAAGAGACCCAGTACTTC. It is translated as CASSLVGAEETQYF. This chain joins TRBV5-4 and TRBJ2-5; TRBD1 is a possible D gene (5 bases). Germline CDR1 is SGHNT and CDR2 is YYREEE (reference sequence). CDR3 size: 14 residues. The V end was cut by 0 bases, the J end by 3 bases, with 9 bases between.

This clone was seen just once. The chain employs TRBV2 and TRBJ1-2; TRBD1 matches 7 bases. Germline lookup yields CDR1 SNHLY and CDR2 FYNNEI. This CDR3 is 13 amino acids long. V shed 9 bases, J shed 1 base, and the junction held 5 bases outside the gene matches. The CDR3 loop reads CARPGQHNYGYTF. The CDR3 DNA reads as TGTGCCAGACCGGGACAGCATAACTATGGCTACACCTTC.

The chain joins TRBV12-3 or TRBV12-4 to TRBJ2-3, with D uncertain. CDR3 length: 13 residues. Trimming cost V 3 bases and J 9 bases, with 13 bases left between them. In DNA form, the CDR3 reads TGTGCCAGCAGTTTCTCACCACCTGCCACGCAGTATTTT. As protein: CASSFSPPATQYF.

The chain links TRBV6-2 or TRBV6-3 to TRBJ2-7, with 12 bases lining up with TRBD2. The ends lost 4 bases at V and 6 bases at J; junction bases unmatched: 7. Germline V gene lookup returns CDR1 MNHEY and CDR2 SVGEGT. The CDR3 covers 15 residues. DNA for the CDR3: TGTGCCAGCAGTTTCCCTAGCGGGGGGGGCTCCGAGCAGTACTTC. Amino acid sequence: CASSFPSGGGSEQYF.

This chain uses TRBV3-1 (or the pseudogene TRBV3-2) with TRBJ1-1; possible D gene TRBD1, 6 bases. The CDR3 is made up of 16 amino acids. Germline CDR1 LGHDT, CDR2 YNNKEL (reference sequence). Trimming shortened V by 0 bases and J by 3 bases, and 14 bases separated the two germline ends. CDR3 protein: CASSQEFRGPYTEAFF. CDR3 DNA: TGTGCCAGCAGCCAAGAATTCCGGGGGCCGTACACTGAAGCTTTCTTT.

This sequence joins TRBV19 and TRBJ1-5, with D possibly being TRBD1 (5 bases). The CDR3 runs 13 residues. Trimming removed 9 bases at V and 3 bases at J, with 12 bases between. Germline V gene lookup returns CDR1 LNHDA and CDR2 SQIVND (reference sequence). In DNA, the CDR3 is TGTGCCAGCCAGGACACGATCAATCAGCCCCAGCATTTT. This encodes CASQDTINQPQHF.

The chain couples TRBV5-1 to TRBJ2-7; a weak D match, TRBD1 (5 bases). V lost 0 bases, J lost 0 bases, and 10 bases lay in between. CDR1 is SGHRS, CDR2 YFSETQ, per germline. The CDR3 has 15 amino acids. The CDR3 sequence is CASSLEQESSYEQYF. The CDR3 DNA follows: TGCGCCAGCAGCTTGGAACAGGAGAGCTCCTACGAGCAGTACTTC.

The J gene is TRBJ2-3, the V gene TRBV30, with D unclear. Trimming cost V 0 bases and J 0 bases, with 7 bases left between them. The CDR3 has 14 residues. Looked up from germline, CDR1 is GTSNPN and CDR2 is SVGIG (reference sequence). DNA of the CDR3: TGTGCCTGGAGTGTAGGCCAAAGCACAGATACGCAGTATTTT. Amino acids: CAWSVGQSTDTQYF.

The rearrangement joins TRBV18 to TRBJ2-7; D possibly uses TRBD1 or TRBD2 (6 bases each). Per the germline V gene, CDR1 is KGHSH and CDR2 is LQKENI. CDR3 length equals 13 residues. Trimming shortened V by 6 bases and J by 6 bases, and 15 bases separated the two germline ends. CDR3 sequence reads: CASSRDKDSEQYF. The CDR3 region has the DNA TGTGCCAGCTCGCGGGACAAGGACAGCGAGCAGTACTTC.

V gene TRBV2 combines with J gene TRBJ1-1; D unresolved. This CDR3 has 13 amino acids. Trimming took off 6 bases at V and 7 bases at J, with 15 bases between the two ends. The germline V gene encodes CDR1 SNHLY and CDR2 FYNNEI. The CDR3 DNA reads as TGTGCCAGCAGCGCACAGCTACGGTATGAAGCTTTCTTT. Translation: CASSAQLRYEAFF.